The 30 T cell receptor beta chains given below trace back to one sample, sequenced in a study of T cells after yellow fever vaccination. Using its own MiXCR run on the 5' RACE reads, TCRdb lists one record per CDR3 protein. The sample has approximately 170,000 distinct CDR3 sequences, around 10% seen once; the top ten hold 35% to 40%. Sequencing was performed on CD8+ T cells sorted from PBMCs, taken 15 days after the yellow fever booster vaccination. These receptors all come from a man between 18 and 35 years old who received the YFV17D yellow fever vaccine.

The chain combines TRBV5-1 with TRBJ1-1; no clear D gene. V lost 0 bases to trimming and J lost 1 base, with 7 bases between them. The CDR3 has 14 amino acids. Looked up from germline, CDR1 is SGHRS and CDR2 is YFSETQ. This CDR3 reads CASSLVQTNTEAFF. CDR3 DNA: TGCGCCAGCAGCTTGGTGCAGACGAACACTGAAGCTTTCTTT.

The V gene is TRBV7-9, the J gene TRBJ2-1, with D uncertain. Per the germline V gene, CDR1 is SEHNR and CDR2 is FQNEAQ (reference sequence). This CDR3 is built from 14 residues. The V end lost 1 base, the J end lost 3 bases, and 7 bases lay between the germline ends. The CDR3 nucleotides read TGTGCCAGCAGCTTAGTAGGCAACTACAATGAGCAGTTCTTC. Amino acids: CASSLVGNYNEQFF.

This clonotype was seen a few times. V and J are TRBV20-1 and TRBJ1-5, with a weak D call TRBD1 (6 bases). V gave up 3 bases and J gave up 0 bases, with 12 bases separating them. Germline assignment: CDR1 DFQATT and CDR2 SNEGSKA (reference sequence). The length of the CDR3 is 15 residues. DNA for the CDR3: TGCAGTGCTAGTCGCCCAGGGGATAGCAATCAGCCCCAGCATTTT. This codes for CSASRPGDSNQPQHF.

This clonotype has at least ten counts. V and J are TRBV5-6 and TRBJ2-2, with D maybe TRBD1 (5 bases). The V and J ends lost 4 bases and 0 bases respectively, with 13 bases between them. Germline CDR1 reads SGHDT; CDR2 reads YYEEEE. This CDR3 has 16 amino acids. The CDR3 nucleotides read TGTGCCAGCAGCCTGACAGAGCCCGCGAACACCGGGGAGCTGTTTTTT. As protein: CASSLTEPANTGELFF. The entire variable domain, with the rest obtained from reference TRBV5-6 and TRBJ2-2, is as follows: DAGVTQSPTHLIKTRGQQVTLRCSPKSGHDTVSWYQQALGQGPQFIFQYYEEEERQRGNFPDRFSGHQFPNYSSELNVNALLLGDSALYLCASSLTEPANTGELFFGEGSRLTVL.

This clonotype has a handful of counts. This chain links TRBV7-6 with TRBJ1-1; unclear D gene. Germline V gene sequence: CDR1 SGHVS, CDR2 FNYEAQ. The CDR3 covers 13 residues. V was shortened by 1 base and J by 6 bases, with 9 bases between the two germline ends. As DNA, the CDR3 is TGTGCCAGCAGCTTAGGGGGAGGGCCTGAAGCTTTCTTT. As protein: CASSLGGGPEAFF.

This clonotype was detected many times. The V gene is TRBV20-1, the J gene TRBJ2-7; 8 positions match TRBD2. CDR1 and CDR2 from the germline V gene are DFQATT and SNEGSKA (reference sequence). The CDR3 runs 14 residues. The junction had 10 bases not matched to a gene; V was cut back by 5 bases and J by 4 bases. CDR3 region: CSARRSGGDYEQYV. The CDR3 nucleotides are TGCAGTGCTCGTAGAAGCGGGGGAGATTACGAGCAGTACGTC.

This clonotype was observed a handful of times. This chain connects TRBV18 to TRBJ2-1, with D possibly being TRBD2 (6 bases). CDR1 KGHSH and CDR2 LQKENI come from the germline V gene. V lost 3 bases, J lost 2 bases, and 11 bases lay in between. CDR3 length equals 15 residues. Here the CDR3 reads CASSPEGTTYNEQFF. In nucleotides, the CDR3 is TGTGCCAGCTCACCGGAGGGCACAACCTACAATGAGCAGTTCTTC.

The sample holds a few counts of this clonotype. The CDR3: CASSYYRSGGYTF. In DNA, the CDR3 is TGTGCCAGCAGTTACTACCGATCAGGGGGCTACACCTTC. The chain has TRBV12-3 or TRBV12-4 and TRBJ1-2, with a tentative D call TRBD1 (5 bases). Trimming took off 4 bases at V and 8 bases at J, with 14 bases between the two ends. The CDR3 loop spans 13 amino acids.

The chain joins TRBV12-5 to TRBJ2-3, with 12 bases fitting TRBD1. Losses at the gene ends were 0 bases for V and 4 bases for J; bases not matched to a gene: 2. The length of the CDR3 is 16 residues. The germline CDR1 and CDR2 sequences are LGHNT and FRNRAP. The CDR3 sequence is CASGLVGDRGPDTQYF. In DNA form, the CDR3 reads TGTGCTAGTGGTTTGGTGGGGGACAGGGGGCCAGATACGCAGTATTTT. The entire variable domain, with the rest obtained from reference TRBV12-5 and TRBJ2-3, is as follows: DARVTQTPRHKVTEMGQEVTMRCQPILGHNTVFWYRQTMMQGLELLAYFRNRAPLDDSGMPKDRFSAEMPDATLATLKIQPSEPRDSAVYFCASGLVGDRGPDTQYFGPGTRLTVL.

This clonotype has just a few counts. CDR3 in amino acids: CASSQKVAGELFF. The CDR3 coding sequence is TGCGCCAGCAGCCAAAAAGTGGCCGGGGAGCTGTTTTTT. The V and J genes are TRBV4-1 and TRBJ2-2, with D hard to call. The CDR3 loop spans 13 amino acids. V was trimmed by 2 bases and J by 6 bases, leaving 7 bases between them. Germline CDR1 MGHRA, CDR2 YSYEKL.

This clonotype was counted many times. This chain uses TRBV29-1 with TRBJ2-1, with D hard to call. This CDR3 contains 12 residues. Looked up from germline, CDR1 is SQVTM and CDR2 is ANQGSEA. The V gene lost 4 bases and the J gene lost 6 bases, with 10 bases spanning the gap. CDR3 DNA sequence: TGCAGCGTTGGTTTTATGGGCAATGAGCAGTTCTTC. Its protein product is CSVGFMGNEQFF.

This clonotype appeared many times. The chain uses TRBV12-3 or TRBV12-4 and TRBJ2-2, with 8 bases matching TRBD2. This CDR3 contains 14 residues. Trimming took 3 bases from V and 4 from J; bases not matched to a gene: 1. In nucleotides, the CDR3 is TGTGCCAGCAGTTTTAGCGGGGTCACCGGGGAGCTGTTTTTT. This encodes CASSFSGVTGELFF.

This clonotype was counted between two and nine times. The chain combines TRBV12-3 or TRBV12-4 with TRBJ1-6; 11 positions match TRBD1. V shed 6 bases, J shed 10 bases, and the junction held 11 bases outside the gene matches. The CDR3 runs to 16 residues. The CDR3 bases are TGTGCCAGCAGGGGGGGTGGACAGGGGGCATTGTCACCCCTCCACTTT. Its protein is CASRGGGQGALSPLHF.

The CDR3 bases are TGCGCCAGCAGCTTGGCCTTAGCGGGGGGGCCAGATACGCAGTATTTT. Protein: CASSLALAGGPDTQYF. The chain links TRBV5-1 to TRBJ2-3, with 11 positions matching TRBD2. V trimming: 0 bases; J trimming: 4 bases; junction bases outside the gene matches: 4. This CDR3 is 16 amino acids long. Germline CDR1 reads SGHRS; CDR2 reads YFSETQ. Complete variable domain (other parts from reference TRBV5-1 and TRBJ2-3): KAGVTQTPRYLIKTRGQQVTLSCSPISGHRSVSWYQQTPGQGLQFLFEYFSETQRNKGNFPGRFSGRQFSNSRSEMNVSTLELGDSALYLCASSLALAGGPDTQYFGPGTRLTVL.

V gene TRBV6-1 combines with J gene TRBJ2-1, with D perhaps matching TRBD2 (5 bases). CDR3 size: 14 residues. Germline loops: CDR1 MNHNS, CDR2 SASEGT. Trimming stripped 2 bases from V and 3 bases from J, with 8 bases between. In DNA form, the CDR3 reads TGTGCCAGCAGTGAACGAGGGTTCTACAATGAGCAGTTCTTC. Translating it yields CASSERGFYNEQFF.

Many counts were recorded for this clonotype. The genes are TRBV20-1 and TRBJ2-3; 7 nucleotides agree with TRBD2. Trimming removed 6 bases from V and 3 bases from J; junction bases left unmatched: 6. Germline V gives CDR1 DFQATT, CDR2 SNEGSKA (reference sequence). This CDR3 has 13 amino acids. CDR3 amino acids: CSAERGATDTQYF. The CDR3 nucleotides read TGCAGTGCCGAGCGGGGAGCTACAGATACGCAGTATTTT.

The J gene is TRBJ2-5, the V gene TRBV4-1; 10 nucleotides line up with TRBD2. This CDR3 is 17 amino acids long. The J segment lost 5 bases and the V segment lost 1 base, leaving 10 bases of the junction unmatched. The V gene's germline CDR1 is MGHRA and CDR2 YSYEKL. For the CDR3, the DNA is TGCGCCAGCAGCCAAGTTCTAGCGGGGGCGCGCGCGGAGACCCAGTACTTC. Translated: CASSQVLAGARAETQYF.

The chain uses TRBV21-1 and TRBJ2-1; the D call of TRBD2 is as the table states it, not checked on the DNA. TRBV21-1 constitutes a pseudogene. CDR3 length: 18 amino acids. The CDR3 sequence: CASSSSPGTSNSREEQFF. CDR3 nucleotide sequence: TGTGCCAGCAGCTCATCCCCCGGGACTTCTAACTCCCGGGAGGAGCAGTTCTTC.

The chain links TRBV6-5 to TRBJ2-7; the D gene is possibly TRBD1 (6 bases). CDR1 and CDR2 (germline): MNHEY, SVGAGI. Trimming removed 2 bases at V and 3 bases at J, with 14 bases between. This CDR3 is built from 15 residues. CDR3 coding DNA: TGTGCCAGCAGTTACAGAGGGGACAACCTCTACGAGCAGTACTTC. It is translated as CASSYRGDNLYEQYF.

In this sample, this clonotype turned up a few times. The chain uses TRBV7-2 and TRBJ1-5, with D perhaps matching TRBD1 (5 bases). The CDR3 is 16 residues long. V was pared by 4 bases and J by 7 bases, with 20 bases between. CDR1 and CDR2 from the germline V gene are SGHTA and FQGNSA. CDR3 sequence (DNA): TGTGCCAGCAGCTACGGGTCACAGGAGCTGGTCCAGCCCCAGCATTTT. It codes for CASSYGSQELVQPQHF.

The CDR3 spells CASSRGAYEQYF. The CDR3 DNA reads TGTGCCAGCAGTCGGGGGGCCTACGAGCAGTACTTC. This chain links TRBV6-2 or TRBV6-3 with TRBJ2-7; 7 bases fit TRBD2. This CDR3 region has 12 residues. Germline CDR1 is MNHEY and CDR2 is SVGEGT. V trimming: 5 bases; J trimming: 2 bases; junction bases outside the gene matches: 0.

This chain links TRBV10-3 with TRBJ1-3, with D possibly matching TRBD1 (5 bases). This CDR3 region has 12 residues. Trimming stripped 8 bases from V and 8 bases from J, with 13 bases between. From germline, CDR1 is ENHRY and CDR2 SYGVKD. CDR3: CAIGQGLHTIYF. As DNA, the CDR3 is TGTGCCATCGGGCAGGGCCTCCACACCATATATTTT.

Ten or more counts support this clonotype. The V call is TRBV29-1, the J call TRBJ1-4; D gene uncertain. Germline V gene lookup returns CDR1 SQVTM and CDR2 ANQGSEA. The CDR3 spans 12 residues. V was trimmed by 6 bases and J by 8 bases, leaving 13 bases between them. The CDR3 sequence: CSVQDPKEKLFF. The CDR3 nucleotides are TGCAGCGTCCAAGACCCCAAGGAAAAACTGTTTTTT.

This clonotype appeared a few times. The chain has TRBV6-2 or TRBV6-3 and TRBJ1-1; D not resolved. Trimming stripped 2 bases from V and 5 bases from J, with 15 bases between. Germline V CDR1 and CDR2: MNHEY, SVGEGT. The CDR3 contains 15 residues. For the CDR3, the DNA is TGTGCCAGCAGTTACGACCCTTCCGGGAATACTGAAGCTTTCTTT. Translating it yields CASSYDPSGNTEAFF.

This clonotype was picked up a small number of times. This rearrangement joins TRBV5-4 to TRBJ1-1; D may be TRBD1 (5 bases). The CDR3 loop spans 14 amino acids. Germline V gives CDR1 SGHNT, CDR2 YYREEE (reference sequence). Trimming left V 4 bases short and J 3 bases short, with 13 bases between. The CDR3 DNA reads as TGTGCCAGCAGCCTCGGGACCTATGACACTGAAGCTTTCTTT. Protein: CASSLGTYDTEAFF.

This clonotype has a handful of counts. The chain is built from TRBV29-1 and TRBJ2-1, with 7 bases aligning to TRBD1. The CDR3 totals 13 residues. The germline V gene has CDR1 SQVTM and CDR2 ANQGSEA. V lost 5 bases and J lost 6; bases outside the gene matches: 7. The CDR3 sequence: CSVRGLGRNEQFF. The CDR3 region has the DNA TGCAGCGTTAGGGGGCTAGGACGCAATGAGCAGTTCTTC.

The genes are TRBV7-9 and TRBJ2-7; D perhaps matches TRBD2 (5 bases). The CDR3 length is 13 residues. Germline CDR1 reads SEHNR; CDR2 reads FQNEAQ (reference sequence). The V end lost 5 bases, the J end lost 7 bases, and 15 bases lay between the germline ends. The CDR3 bases are TGTGCCAGCAGCGCTCCACACCGGGGTGAGCAGTACTTC. This translates into CASSAPHRGEQYF.

The rearrangement joins TRBV12-3 or TRBV12-4 to TRBJ2-5; no clear D. Trimming shortened V by 5 bases and J by 4 bases, and 11 bases separated the two germline ends. This CDR3 contains 13 residues. The CDR3 spells CASSPLGSETQYF. The CDR3 DNA sequence: TGTGCCAGCAGTCCCCTAGGTTCAGAGACCCAGTACTTC.

This clonotype has just a few counts. The chain recombines TRBV4-3 with TRBJ1-2, with D perhaps TRBD1 (5 bases). V gave up 4 bases and J gave up 2 bases, with 23 bases separating them. The CDR3 has 18 amino acids. The germline V gene encodes CDR1 LGHNA and CDR2 YSLEER. CDR3 in DNA: TGCGCCAGCAGCCCAGACAGTGGAGTCGAGCGTTTCAACTATGGCTACACCTTC. This encodes CASSPDSGVERFNYGYTF.

J is TRBJ2-1 and V is TRBV4-3; TRBD2 matches 12 bases. CDR1 and CDR2 (germline): LGHNA, YSLEER. This CDR3 has 17 residues. V trimming: 0 bases; J trimming: 5 bases; junction bases outside the gene matches: 5. In DNA, the CDR3 is TGCGCCAGCAGCCAAGATCGGGCTAGCGGGGGGGACAATGAGCAGTTCTTC. Translated, it gives CASSQDRASGGDNEQFF.